These 15 T cell receptor beta chains share one sample of origin, sequenced in a study of identical twins. TCRdb re-called the 5' RACE reads through MiXCR, storing one row per CDR3 protein. Here the sample spans around 570,000 distinct CDR3 sequences, 9.5% to 10% being singletons. In addition, the sample was reused for a study of yellow fever vaccine responses in identical twins.

The specimen sequenced was PBMCs. These receptors originate from a woman under 30 in good health.

This clonotype was seen many times. The chain recombines TRBV6-1 with TRBJ2-4, with D possibly being TRBD2 (6 bases). The length of the CDR3 is 15 residues. Germline loops: CDR1 MNHNS, CDR2 SASEGT. V was shortened by 5 bases and J by 6 bases, with 17 bases between the two germline ends. This chain's CDR3 is CASSTSRVGGNIQYF. For the CDR3, the DNA is TGTGCCAGCAGTACCTCCAGGGTGGGGGGAAACATTCAGTACTTC.

J is TRBJ2-5 and V is TRBV11-2; D gene unclear. CDR3 size: 11 residues. Germline lookup yields CDR1 SGHAT and CDR2 FQNNGV. V shed 5 bases and J shed 8 bases, with 9 bases lying between them. CDR3 DNA sequence: TGTGCCAGCAGCATCTCCATAACCCAGTACTTC. It yields the protein CASSISITQYF.

This clonotype was counted only a few times. The rearrangement joins TRBV20-1 to TRBJ2-4; D gene uncertain. V lost 8 bases to trimming and J lost 4 bases, with 9 bases between them. Germline values: CDR1 DFQATT, CDR2 SNEGSKA (reference sequence). The CDR3 contains 11 residues. The CDR3 loop reads CSTTGKNIQYF. DNA of the CDR3: TGCAGTACTACTGGGAAAAACATTCAGTACTTC.

This clonotype has ten or more counts. J is TRBJ1-4 and V is TRBV15; 7 bases agree with TRBD1. Looked up from germline, CDR1 is LNHNV and CDR2 is YYDKDF (reference sequence). V dropped 2 bases and J dropped 16; count of bases not matched to a gene: 13. The CDR3 extends over 14 amino acids. Here the CDR3 reads CATSRKGQSSDKFF. The CDR3 DNA is TGTGCCACCAGCAGAAAGGGACAGTCCTCCGACAAGTTTTTT.

The chain couples TRBV12-3 or TRBV12-4 to TRBJ2-1, with TRBD1 as a possible D gene (5 bases). V was trimmed by 4 bases and J by 4 bases, leaving 11 bases between them. The CDR3 consists of 14 residues. In nucleotides, the CDR3 is TGTGCCAGCAGTTCAGGGTCTAGGTACAATGAGCAGTTCTTC. It codes for CASSSGSRYNEQFF.

The chain has TRBV2 and TRBJ1-3; D gene unclear. Germline V gene data show CDR1 as SNHLY and CDR2 as FYNNEI. With 1 base removed from V and 0 bases from J, the gap between germline ends came to 7 bases. The CDR3 length is 15 residues. The CDR3 loop reads CASSEVLLSGNTIYF. CDR3 sequence (DNA): TGTGCCAGCAGTGAAGTCTTACTCTCTGGAAACACCATATATTTT.

This clonotype was observed at least ten times. The chain uses TRBV3-1 and TRBJ2-1; 8 bases line up with TRBD2. The CDR3 is made up of 15 amino acids. Germline CDR1 LGHDT, CDR2 YNNKEL (reference sequence). V lost 0 bases, J lost 5 bases, and 3 bases stayed unmatched. The chain's CDR3 is CASSQDPAGDNEQFF. CDR3 in DNA: TGTGCCAGCAGCCAAGATCCAGCGGGGGACAATGAGCAGTTCTTC.

This clonotype has just a few counts. The chain joins TRBV29-1 to TRBJ2-7, with D hard to call. The CDR3 has 11 amino acids. The germline V gene has CDR1 SQVTM and CDR2 ANQGSEA. V was trimmed by 4 bases and J by 6 bases, leaving 10 bases between them. CDR3 amino acids: CSVAPGGEQYF. The DNA for the CDR3 is TGCAGCGTTGCCCCGGGTGGCGAGCAGTACTTC.

This clonotype was observed at least ten times. This chain connects TRBV29-1 to TRBJ2-2; D gene ambiguous. Germline-derived CDR1 and CDR2 are SQVTM and ANQGSEA. The V end lost 7 bases, the J end lost 5 bases, and 8 bases lay between the germline ends. The CDR3 sequence is 11 residues long. The CDR3 reads CSALVTGELFF. CDR3 sequence (DNA): TGCAGCGCTCTAGTTACCGGGGAGCTGTTTTTT.

This clonotype was seen more than once but under ten times. The chain carries TRBV7-9 and TRBJ2-7; D not certain. Germline V gene sequence: CDR1 SEHNR, CDR2 FQNEAQ (reference sequence). V lost 10 bases and J lost 6, with 16 bases in between. This CDR3 is built from 12 residues. CDR3 residues: CATSGGVSEQYF. CDR3 nucleotides: TGTGCCACCTCTGGCGGTGTCAGCGAGCAGTACTTC.

Only a few counts were recorded for this clonotype. J is TRBJ2-7 and V is TRBV5-1; 7 nucleotides match TRBD1. The CDR3 sequence is 13 residues long. CDR1 SGHRS and CDR2 YFSETQ come from the germline V gene. Trimming removed 3 bases from V and 4 bases from J; junction bases left unmatched: 4. The CDR3 DNA reads as TGCGCCAGCAGCTGGGACAGCTGGTACGAGCAGTACTTC. As protein: CASSWDSWYEQYF.

This clonotype was seen a handful of times. The V call is TRBV20-1, the J call TRBJ2-7; the D gene is possibly TRBD1 (6 bases). V dropped 3 bases and J dropped 0 bases, with 12 bases sitting between them. The CDR3 runs 14 residues. CDR1 is DFQATT, CDR2 SNEGSKA, per germline (reference sequence). Here the CDR3 reads CSASSRDISYEQYF. CDR3 coding DNA: TGCAGTGCTAGCTCCCGGGACATCTCCTACGAGCAGTACTTC.

The rearrangement links TRBV9 to TRBJ2-1; D unclear. CDR3 length: 15 residues. The ends were cut back, 0 bases at V and 0 bases at J, with 7 bases in the middle. Germline V lookup: CDR1 SGDLS, CDR2 YYNGEE. CDR3 sequence (DNA): TGTGCCAGCAGCGTAGGGGGTAACTCCTACAATGAGCAGTTCTTC. Residues: CASSVGGNSYNEQFF.

The chain combines TRBV30 with TRBJ2-1; D uncertain. The CDR3 sequence is 13 residues long. Germline CDR1 reads GTSNPN; CDR2 reads SVGIG (reference sequence). Trimming pared 0 bases from V and 4 bases from J, leaving 7 bases between. CDR3 in DNA: TGTGCCTGGAGTGTAGGGCCGTACAATGAGCAGTTCTTC. It yields the protein CAWSVGPYNEQFF. Full variable domain (rest looked up from reference TRBV30 and TRBJ2-1): SQTIHQWPATLVQPVGSPLSLECTVEGTSNPNLYWYRQAAGRGLQLLFYSVGIGQISSEVPQNLSASRPQDRQFILSSKKLLLSDSGFYLCAWSVGPYNEQFFGPGTRLTVL.

The chain combines TRBV7-9 with TRBJ2-2; D assignment may be TRBD1 or TRBD2 (5 bases each). Trimming left V 3 bases short and J 4 bases short, with 12 bases between. This CDR3 comprises 15 residues. CDR1 and CDR2 from the germline V gene are SEHNR and FQNEAQ (reference sequence). The CDR3 region has the DNA TGTGCCAGCAGCTTCCGAAGGGGAGTCACCGGGGAGCTGTTTTTT. It yields the protein CASSFRRGVTGELFF.